This T cell receptor beta chain came from a study of T cell repertoires in cytomegalovirus infection. One entry per CDR3 protein results from TCRdb running MiXCR on the reads. The sample carries about 740,000 distinct CDR3 sequences, under 40% recorded once. V was clipped by 1 base and J by 6 bases, with 13 bases between them. Germline V gene data show CDR1 as SGHTA and CDR2 as FQGNSA. This CDR3 has 15 amino acids. This clonotype has a handful of counts. The chain combines TRBV7-2 with TRBJ1-5; D is perhaps TRBD1 (5 bases). The sequence derives from a human donor in good health (CMV status not recorded). Some clones in this sample may be carry-over from other donors' samples. The sample was PBMCs. CDR3 residues: CASSLVGGGGQPQHF. CDR3 coding DNA: TGTGCCAGCAGCTTAGTGGGGGGGGGGGGTCAGCCCCAGCATTTT.